These 28 T cell receptor beta chains share one sample of origin, sequenced in a study of long-term antiretroviral therapy in people with HIV. At survey level, the immunoSEQ assay was run in its v3.0 version. The protocol was immunoSEQ multiplex PCR, while the TCRdb copy is restricted to in-frame clones and leaves out a portion. The profile shows around 26,000 clones, about 80% of them singletons. This specimen was unsorted PBMCs, taken 1.2 years after starting antiretroviral therapy. Receptors were obtained from a woman in her thirties or forties with HIV.

The chain recombines TRBV30 with TRBJ2-6, with unresolved D. The CDR3 spans 13 residues. Germline V lookup: CDR1 GTSNPN, CDR2 SVGIG (reference sequence). The ends were cut back, 3 bases at V and 0 bases at J, with 3 bases in the middle. The CDR3, as DNA: TGTGCCTGGAGGGTCTCTGGGGCCAACGTCCTGACTTTC. Encoded protein: CAWRVSGANVLTF.

V and J are TRBV19 and TRBJ1-5, with 7 positions matching TRBD1. J gave up 4 bases and V 8 bases, and 5 bases lay outside the gene matches. The CDR3 extends over 13 amino acids. Germline CDR1 is LNHDA and CDR2 is SQIVND (reference sequence). The CDR3 DNA sequence: TGTGCCAGTGTTACAGGGGTAAATCAGCCCCAGCATTTT. It encodes CASVTGVNQPQHF.

The V call is TRBV27, the J call TRBJ2-5, with D possibly matching TRBD1 (6 bases). V was pared by 6 bases and J by 7 bases, with 15 bases between. CDR1 is MNHEY, CDR2 SMNVEV, per germline (reference sequence). CDR3 length equals 13 residues. CDR3 in DNA: TGTGCCAGCAGATTCACAGGGTTGGGGACCCAGTACTTC. The encoded protein is CASRFTGLGTQYF.

In its sample, this clone was seen a few times. The J gene is TRBJ2-1, the V gene TRBV7-2; 13 bases fit TRBD2. The ends lost 5 bases at V and 9 bases at J; junction bases unmatched: 13. CDR3 length: 17 amino acids. Germline V gives CDR1 SGHTA, CDR2 FQGNSA. The CDR3: CASSASPGTSGIGEQFF. DNA for the CDR3: TGTGCCAGCAGCGCCTCCCCCGGGACTAGCGGGATAGGTGAGCAGTTCTTC.

The chain has TRBV6-1 and TRBJ1-2; possible D gene TRBD1, 5 bases. From germline, CDR1 is MNHNS and CDR2 SASEGT. Trimming cost V 1 base and J 3 bases, with 12 bases left between them. The CDR3 consists of 15 residues. The CDR3 loop reads CASSEGQSHYYGYTF. Written as DNA, the CDR3 is TGTGCCAGCAGTGAAGGACAGAGCCATTACTATGGCTACACCTTC.

The chain uses TRBV4-1 and TRBJ2-3; D gene unclear. Trimming stripped 0 bases from V and 1 base from J, with 8 bases between. Germline lookup yields CDR1 MGHRA and CDR2 YSYEKL. The CDR3 totals 15 residues. The CDR3 coding sequence is TGCGCCAGCAGCCAAGAATTGCGCGGCACAGATACGCAGTATTTT. Translation gives CASSQELRGTDTQYF.

The rearrangement uses TRBV29-1 and TRBJ2-3; no firm D call. V gave up 4 bases and J gave up 3 bases, with 2 bases separating them. CDR1 SQVTM and CDR2 ANQGSEA come from the germline V gene. The CDR3 contains 10 residues. CDR3 residues: CSVGTDTQYF. The CDR3 region has the DNA TGCAGCGTTGGTACAGATACGCAGTATTTT.

This clone was seen only a few times. V gene TRBV6-1 combines with J gene TRBJ1-5; no firm D call. The germline gives CDR1 MNHNS, CDR2 SASEGT. The CDR3 has 13 residues. V lost 1 base to trimming and J lost 4 bases, with 5 bases between them. CDR3 amino acids: CASSEGRNQPQHF. The CDR3 DNA sequence: TGTGCCAGCAGTGAAGGTAGGAATCAGCCCCAGCATTTT.

V is TRBV30 and J is TRBJ2-5, with D unresolved. CDR3 length: 10 residues. The germline V gene has CDR1 GTSNPN and CDR2 SVGIG (reference sequence). The V end lost 2 bases, the J end lost 7 bases, and 5 bases lay between the germline ends. In DNA form, the CDR3 reads TGTGCCTGGAGTTCGGGGACCCAGTACTTC. Its protein is CAWSSGTQYF.

The chain carries TRBV18 and TRBJ2-7; 7 bases are shared with TRBD1. Trimming at V came to 2 bases and at J to 6 bases, leaving 13 bases not matched to a gene. This CDR3 comprises 16 residues. Germline CDR1 reads KGHSH; CDR2 reads LQKENI. CDR3 region: CASSPGTATLSLEQYF. The CDR3 bases are TGTGCCAGCTCACCAGGGACAGCAACCCTCTCTCTCGAGCAGTACTTC.

J is TRBJ2-1 and V is TRBV13; 10 nucleotides line up with TRBD2. The CDR3 totals 19 residues. Unmatched junction bases numbered 13, after V lost 4 bases and J lost 1 base. Germline CDR1 is PRHDT and CDR2 is FYEKMQ (reference sequence). The CDR3 DNA is TGTGCCAGCAGCTCCAGGAGGCTAGCGGGAGTAGAGTCCTACAATGAGCAGTTCTTC. As protein: CASSSRRLAGVESYNEQFF.

V gene TRBV27 combines with J gene TRBJ1-4, with TRBD1 matching 7 bases. CDR3 length equals 14 residues. Per germline, CDR1 MNHEY and CDR2 SMNVEV (reference sequence). V lost 3 bases, J lost 4 bases, and 2 bases stayed unmatched. The CDR3 DNA reads TGTGCCAGCAGTTTGGGACAGTTTAATGAAAAACTGTTTTTT. Protein sequence: CASSLGQFNEKLFF.

This chain joins TRBV4-2 and TRBJ2-1; no clear D. The CDR3 is 15 amino acids. Germline V gene lookup returns CDR1 LGHNA and CDR2 YNFKEQ. V was cut by 4 bases and J by 0 bases, with 10 bases left in between. CDR3 DNA: TGTGCCAGCAGCCCCCTAGTAAGCTCCTACAATGAGCAGTTCTTC. Amino acids: CASSPLVSSYNEQFF.

The sample holds a few counts of this clone. CDR3 amino acids: CASSFTTGNYGYTF. The CDR3 DNA sequence: TGTGCCAGCAGCTTCACGACAGGGAACTATGGCTACACCTTC. The chain joins TRBV7-9 to TRBJ1-2; 7 nucleotides match TRBD1. The CDR3 loop spans 14 amino acids. Per the germline V gene, CDR1 is SEHNR and CDR2 is FQNEAQ (reference sequence). V was pared by 3 bases and J by 2 bases, with 3 bases of the junction left unmatched.

The chain couples TRBV30 to TRBJ2-7, with unresolved D. Trimming removed 2 bases from V and 3 bases from J, with 14 bases in between. The CDR3 loop spans 14 amino acids. From germline, CDR1 is GTSNPN and CDR2 SVGIG (reference sequence). For the CDR3, the DNA is TGTGCCTGGAGTTCCCTTCCAATCGACTACGAGCAGTACTTC. Translated, it gives CAWSSLPIDYEQYF.

This clone was counted once. The chain employs TRBV30 and TRBJ1-5; D is possibly TRBD1 (5 bases). Germline V lookup: CDR1 GTSNPN, CDR2 SVGIG (reference sequence). V gave up 0 bases and J gave up 5 bases, with 11 bases separating them. This CDR3 region has 14 residues. CDR3 residues: CAWSVGAGDQPQHF. DNA of the CDR3: TGTGCCTGGAGTGTAGGGGCGGGGGATCAGCCCCAGCATTTT. The complete variable domain, with remaining parts taken from reference TRBV30 and TRBJ1-5, reads SQTIHQWPATLVQPVGSPLSLECTVEGTSNPNLYWYRQAAGRGLQLLFYSVGIGQISSEVPQNLSASRPQDRQFILSSKKLLLSDSGFYLCAWSVGAGDQPQHFGDGTRLSIL.

The genes are TRBV29-1 and TRBJ2-3; 7 bases match TRBD1. CDR1 and CDR2 from the germline V gene are SQVTM and ANQGSEA. This CDR3 region has 14 residues. With V trimmed by 4 bases and J by 4 bases, 8 bases remained unmatched. Here the CDR3 reads CSVVHRGWADTQYF. The DNA for the CDR3 is TGCAGCGTTGTGCACAGGGGATGGGCAGATACGCAGTATTTT.

The V call is TRBV5-1, the J call TRBJ2-7; 9 positions agree with TRBD1. The CDR3 runs 17 residues. The germline gives CDR1 SGHRS, CDR2 YFSETQ. Unmatched junction bases numbered 18, after V lost 4 bases and J lost 7 bases. CDR3 sequence (DNA): TGCGCCAGCAGCCTATCACCACCGGGACAGGGTACGTGGGAGCAGTACTTC. It translates to CASSLSPPGQGTWEQYF.

The J gene is TRBJ1-6, the V gene TRBV6-1; D perhaps matches TRBD1 (5 bases). In germline, CDR1 is MNHNS, CDR2 SASEGT. This CDR3 has 14 residues. V shed 9 bases and J shed 7 bases, with 16 bases lying between them. CDR3 DNA: TGTGCCAGTGGCCAGGGTCCGCAGAATTCACCCCTCCACTTT. Its protein product is CASGQGPQNSPLHF.

The chain joins TRBV30 to TRBJ1-6; a possible D gene is TRBD1 (5 bases). CDR3 size: 12 residues. Per the germline V gene, CDR1 is GTSNPN and CDR2 is SVGIG (reference sequence). The V gene lost 4 bases and the J gene lost 7 bases, with 8 bases spanning the gap. The CDR3 region is CAWTDRNSPLHF. The CDR3 nucleotides are TGTGCCTGGACCGACAGAAATTCACCCCTCCACTTT.

The chain links TRBV11-2 to TRBJ2-7; D remains ambiguous. The germline gives CDR1 SGHAT, CDR2 FQNNGV. The CDR3 loop spans 12 amino acids. The V end lost 6 bases, the J end lost 0 bases, and 6 bases lay between the germline ends. The CDR3 DNA reads as TGTGCCAGCAGTCACCTCTCCTACGAGCAGTACTTC. Translation: CASSHLSYEQYF.

The V gene is TRBV21-1, the J gene TRBJ1-1; the table's D call, TRBD1, was not checked against the DNA. TRBV21-1 is shown as a pseudogene. The CDR3 runs 13 residues. The CDR3, as DNA: TGTGCCAGGGTAGGACAGGGGGGCACTGAAGCTTTCTTT. It translates to CARVGQGGTEAFF.

This clone came up a few times. The rearrangement uses TRBV27 and TRBJ2-1; D perhaps matches TRBD2 (6 bases). V shed 6 bases and J shed 4 bases, with 25 bases lying between them. Germline V CDR1 and CDR2: MNHEY, SMNVEV (reference sequence). The CDR3 is 18 residues long. The CDR3 nucleotides are TGTGCCAGCAGCCCGAGGTGGTCCGGGAGAGGTTTGTACAATGAGCAGTTCTTC. This encodes CASSPRWSGRGLYNEQFF.

This CDR3 is CASSLGQRGGNTIYF. The DNA of the CDR3 is TGTGCCAGCAGCTTAGGTCAGCGGGGTGGAAACACCATATATTTT. This chain joins TRBV7-8 and TRBJ1-3, with no clear D. Germline CDR1 SGHVS, CDR2 FQNEAQ. This CDR3 spans 15 amino acids. V gave up 1 base and J gave up 3 bases, with 10 bases separating them.

The chain has TRBV6-5 and TRBJ1-1; D not resolved. V dropped 4 bases and J dropped 3 bases, with 12 bases sitting between them. Germline CDR1 MNHEY, CDR2 SVGAGI. The CDR3 runs 14 residues. The CDR3 loop is CASSSGAVDTEAFF. In DNA form, the CDR3 reads TGTGCCAGCAGTTCGGGCGCCGTGGACACTGAAGCTTTCTTT.

Written as DNA, the CDR3 is TGTGCTAGTGGTTTGGTAGTTAAGATCGGGGGGAGGCAGGGGCGATCCCAAGAGACCCAGTACTTC. Translated, it gives CASGLVVKIGGRQGRSQETQYF. The chain recombines TRBV12-5 with TRBJ2-5; tentative D call: TRBD2 (7 bases). Germline loops: CDR1 LGHNT, CDR2 FRNRAP. The germline V and J ends were trimmed by 0 bases and 1 base, with 30 bases remaining between them. The CDR3 has 22 amino acids.

V gene TRBV19 combines with J gene TRBJ2-7, with D unresolved. The CDR3 length is 14 residues. In germline, CDR1 is LNHDA, CDR2 SQIVND (reference sequence). Trimming removed 3 bases from V and 3 bases from J, with 12 bases in between. For the CDR3, the DNA is TGTGCCAGTAGTATTTCTGCCGACATCTACGAGCAGTACTTC. This codes for CASSISADIYEQYF.

The J gene is TRBJ2-7, the V gene TRBV10-1; TRBD2 is a possible D gene (7 bases). V was cut by 7 bases and J by 2 bases, with 15 bases left in between. Germline V CDR1 and CDR2: WNHNN, SYGVQD (reference sequence). The CDR3 runs 14 residues. CDR3 nucleotides: TGCGCCAGCACTAAAGGGGGGGGTGCCTACGAGCAGTACTTC. It codes for CASTKGGGAYEQYF.